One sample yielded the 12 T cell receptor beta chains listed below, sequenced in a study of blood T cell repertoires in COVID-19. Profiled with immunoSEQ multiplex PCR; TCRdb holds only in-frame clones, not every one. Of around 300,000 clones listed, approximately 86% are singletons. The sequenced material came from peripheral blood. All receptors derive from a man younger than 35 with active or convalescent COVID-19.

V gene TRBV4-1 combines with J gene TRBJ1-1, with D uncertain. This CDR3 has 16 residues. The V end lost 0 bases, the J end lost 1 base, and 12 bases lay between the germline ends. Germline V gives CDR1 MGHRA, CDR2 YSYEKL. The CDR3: CASSQEAGGPNTEAFF. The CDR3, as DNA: TGCGCCAGCAGCCAAGAGGCCGGAGGGCCGAACACTGAAGCTTTCTTT.

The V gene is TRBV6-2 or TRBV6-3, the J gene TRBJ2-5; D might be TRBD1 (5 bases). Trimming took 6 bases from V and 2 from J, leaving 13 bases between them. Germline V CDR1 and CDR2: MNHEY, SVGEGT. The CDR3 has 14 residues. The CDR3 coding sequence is TGTGCCAGCAGCAGAAGGACACTTCAAGAGACCCAGTACTTC. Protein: CASSRRTLQETQYF.

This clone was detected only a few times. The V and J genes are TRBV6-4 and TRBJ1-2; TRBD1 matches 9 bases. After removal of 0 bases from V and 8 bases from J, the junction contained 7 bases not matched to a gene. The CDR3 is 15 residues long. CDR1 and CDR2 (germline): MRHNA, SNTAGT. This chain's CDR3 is CASSDSRDRANGYTF. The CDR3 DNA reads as TGTGCCAGCAGTGACTCGAGGGACAGGGCAAACGGCTACACCTTC.

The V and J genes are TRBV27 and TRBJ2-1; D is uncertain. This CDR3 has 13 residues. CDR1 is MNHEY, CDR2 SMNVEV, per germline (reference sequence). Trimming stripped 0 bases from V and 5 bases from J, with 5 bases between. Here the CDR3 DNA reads TGTGCCAGCAGTTTATCGTCCAACAATGAGCAGTTCTTC. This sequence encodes CASSLSSNNEQFF.

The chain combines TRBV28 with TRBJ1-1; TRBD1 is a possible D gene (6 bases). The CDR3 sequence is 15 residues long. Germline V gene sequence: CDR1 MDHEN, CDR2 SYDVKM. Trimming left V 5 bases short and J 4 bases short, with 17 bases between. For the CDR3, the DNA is TGTGCCAGCAGTCCTCCCGTGGGGGCCGGCACTGAAGCTTTCTTT. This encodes CASSPPVGAGTEAFF.

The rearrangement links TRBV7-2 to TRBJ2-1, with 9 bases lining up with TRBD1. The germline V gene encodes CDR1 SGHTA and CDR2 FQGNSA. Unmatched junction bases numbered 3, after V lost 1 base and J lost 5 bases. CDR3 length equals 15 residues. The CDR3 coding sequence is TGTGCCAGCAGCTTAGACAGGGGGCCAGACAATGAGCAGTTCTTC. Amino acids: CASSLDRGPDNEQFF.

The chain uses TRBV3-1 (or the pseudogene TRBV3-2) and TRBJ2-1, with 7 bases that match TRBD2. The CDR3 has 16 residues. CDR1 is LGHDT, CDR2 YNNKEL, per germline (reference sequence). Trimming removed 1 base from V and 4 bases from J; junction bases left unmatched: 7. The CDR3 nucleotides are TGTGCCAGCAGCCAAGCGTGGGGGGGTCTTTACAATGAGCAGTTCTTC. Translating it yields CASSQAWGGLYNEQFF.

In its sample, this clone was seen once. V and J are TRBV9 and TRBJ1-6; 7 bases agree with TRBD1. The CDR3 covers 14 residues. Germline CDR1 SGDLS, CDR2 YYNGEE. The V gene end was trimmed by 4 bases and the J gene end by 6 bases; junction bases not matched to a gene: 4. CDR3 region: CASSIQGTNSPLHF. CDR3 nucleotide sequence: TGTGCCAGCAGCATACAGGGGACTAATTCACCCCTCCACTTT.

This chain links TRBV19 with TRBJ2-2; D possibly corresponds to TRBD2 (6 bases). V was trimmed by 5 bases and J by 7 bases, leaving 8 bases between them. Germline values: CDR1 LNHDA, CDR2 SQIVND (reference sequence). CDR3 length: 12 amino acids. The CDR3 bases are TGTGCCAGTAGTCACGGGAGCGGGGAGCTGTTTTTT. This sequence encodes CASSHGSGELFF. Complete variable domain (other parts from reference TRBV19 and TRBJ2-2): DGGITQSPKYLFRKEGQNVTLSCEQNLNHDAMYWYRQDPGQGLRLIYYSQIVNDFQKGDIAEGYSVSREKKESFPLTVTSAQKNPTAFYLCASSHGSGELFFGEGSRLTVL.

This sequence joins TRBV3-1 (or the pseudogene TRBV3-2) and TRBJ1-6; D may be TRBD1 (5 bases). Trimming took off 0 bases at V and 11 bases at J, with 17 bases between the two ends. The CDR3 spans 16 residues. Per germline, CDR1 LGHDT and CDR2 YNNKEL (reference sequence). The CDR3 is CASSQDDSQVGAPLHF. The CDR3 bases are TGTGCCAGCAGCCAAGATGATTCACAGGTTGGAGCACCCCTCCACTTT.

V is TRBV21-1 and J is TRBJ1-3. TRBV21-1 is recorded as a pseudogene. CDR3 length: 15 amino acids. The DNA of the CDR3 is TGTGCCAGCAGCAAACGAGAGCTTTCTGGAAACACCATATATTTT. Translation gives CASSKRELSGNTIYF.

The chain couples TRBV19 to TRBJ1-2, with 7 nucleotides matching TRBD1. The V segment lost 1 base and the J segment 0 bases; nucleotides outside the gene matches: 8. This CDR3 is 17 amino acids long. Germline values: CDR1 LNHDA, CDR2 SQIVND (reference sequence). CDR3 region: CASSIVAPGTANYGYTF. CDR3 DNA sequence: TGTGCCAGTAGTATAGTAGCCCCGGGGACAGCTAACTATGGCTACACCTTC.